What follows are 28 T cell receptor beta chains derived from one specimen sequenced in a study of regulatory T cells in long-lasting Graves disease. Stated time point: newly diagnosed GD, antithyroid drugs for less than 3 months. PBMC RNA served as the TCR library source. Investigators prepared the TCR beta libraries by applying iRepertoire HTBI primers and Arm-PCR of CDR3 regions. TCRdb itself ran the multiplex PCR reads through MiXCR, one entry per CDR3 protein. This table has about 560,000 distinct CDR3 sequences, 15% to 20% appearing once. These data are also associated with another study on T cells in Graves' hyperthyroidism and ophthalmopathy.

Sequencing used peripheral blood mononuclear cells (PBMCs), obtained at new diagnosis, from a patient treated with antithyroid drugs. The receptors stem from a man younger than 35 with Graves disease.

V usage is TRBV27 and J usage is TRBJ2-1; D is undetermined. CDR3 length equals 16 residues. Germline values: CDR1 MNHEY, CDR2 SMNVEV (reference sequence). Trimming pared 6 bases from V and 0 bases from J, leaving 15 bases between. The CDR3 loop is CASSSQSVGSYNEQFF. For the CDR3, the DNA is TGTGCCAGCAGCTCTCAATCCGTAGGCTCCTACAATGAGCAGTTCTTC.

A remark on this clonotype: This may stem from a read error, because a much larger clone lies one nucleotide away. The chain recombines TRBV11-2 with TRBJ2-1; the D is unclear. CDR3 length equals 14 residues. From germline, CDR1 is SGHAT and CDR2 FQNNGV. The V gene lost 1 base and the J gene lost 8 bases, with 12 bases spanning the gap. CDR3: CASSLGVKVHEQFF. The CDR3 DNA sequence: TGTGCCAGCAGCTTAGGGGTAAAGGTCCATGAGCAGTTCTTC. Together with reference TRBV11-2 and TRBJ2-1, the CDR3 gives the full variable domain: EAGVAQSPRYKIIEKRQSVAFWCNPISGHATLYWYQQILGQGPKLLIQFQNNGVVDDSQLPKDRFSAERLKGVDSTLKIQPAKLEDSAVYLCASSLGVKVHEQFFGPGTRLTVL.

This clonotype has a handful of counts. Relative to the germline gene, one junction end is altered; a read error may explain this. This chain uses TRBV11-2 with TRBJ2-7; 7 positions match TRBD2. The germline V gene encodes CDR1 SGHAT and CDR2 FQNNGV. This CDR3 has 14 residues. The CDR3 here is CASSHLGGPYEQYF. For the CDR3, the DNA is TGCGCCAGCAGCCACCTGGGAGGGCCCTACGAGCAGTACTTC. The whole variable domain, filled in from reference TRBV11-2 and TRBJ2-7, reads EAGVAQSPRYKIIEKRQSVAFWCNPISGHATLYWYQQILGQGPKLLIQFQNNGVVDDSQLPKDRFSAERLKGVDSTLKIQPAKLEDSAVYLCASSHLGGPYEQYFGPGTRLTVT.

The chain recombines TRBV20-1 with TRBJ2-1; 15 bases agree with TRBD2. This CDR3 spans 15 amino acids. Germline V gene lookup returns CDR1 DFQATT and CDR2 SNEGSKA (reference sequence). The junction had 6 bases not matched to a gene; V was cut back by 5 bases and J by 7 bases. The CDR3 DNA is TGCAGTGCTTTTGGACTAGCGGGAGGGTGGAATGAGCAGTTCTTC. Translation gives CSAFGLAGGWNEQFF.

This clonotype has just a few counts. This sequence joins TRBV29-1 and TRBJ2-7, with 7 bases matching TRBD2. The J segment lost 6 bases and the V segment lost 2 bases, leaving 4 bases of the junction unmatched. Germline V CDR1 and CDR2: SQVTM, ANQGSEA. There are 12 residues in the CDR3. The CDR3 loop is CSVERGEGEQYF. The CDR3 DNA follows: TGCAGCGTTGAAAGAGGGGAGGGCGAGCAGTACTTC.

Ten or more counts support this clonotype. The chain employs TRBV7-9 and TRBJ2-3, with a tentative D call TRBD1 (5 bases). This CDR3 comprises 16 residues. The germline CDR1 and CDR2 sequences are SEHNR and FQNEAQ (reference sequence). V was pared by 5 bases and J by 2 bases, with 17 bases between. The CDR3 region is CASSPPQGDITDTQYF. CDR3 nucleotide sequence: TGTGCCAGCAGCCCCCCCCAGGGCGATATCACAGATACGCAGTATTTT.

This clonotype was detected only a few times. The chain has TRBV6-1 and TRBJ1-5; D is undetermined. This CDR3 has 12 amino acids. V lost 2 bases and J lost 7, with 6 bases in between. Germline V lookup: CDR1 MNHNS, CDR2 SASEGT. CDR3 in DNA: TGTGCCAGCAGTGAATTCAGGCAGCCCCAGCATTTT. Translation gives CASSEFRQPQHF.

This clonotype has at least ten counts. The chain combines TRBV12-3 or TRBV12-4 with TRBJ2-2; 10 bases fit TRBD2. The CDR3 runs to 15 residues. V lost 3 bases, J lost 6 bases, and 4 bases stayed unmatched. CDR3 sequence reads: CASSFFLAGAGELFF. Here the CDR3 DNA reads TGTGCCAGCAGTTTTTTTCTAGCGGGAGCCGGGGAGCTGTTTTTT.

This chain uses TRBV11-2 with TRBJ2-7, with TRBD1 matching 8 bases. The V segment lost 5 bases and the J segment 5 bases; nucleotides outside the gene matches: 11. The CDR3 spans 15 residues. The germline gives CDR1 SGHAT, CDR2 FQNNGV. CDR3 coding DNA: TGTGCCAGCAGCCGATCCAGGGGGCGTTCACACGAGCAGTACTTC. This encodes CASSRSRGRSHEQYF.

This clonotype has ten or more counts. V gene TRBV28 combines with J gene TRBJ1-5; 9 bases are shared with TRBD1. CDR3 length equals 15 residues. The V and J ends lost 5 bases and 4 bases, in that order; junction bases with no gene match: 6. Germline V gives CDR1 MDHEN, CDR2 SYDVKM. The DNA of the CDR3 is TGTGCCAGCAGTGGTCCCGGGACAGGGAATCAGCCCCAGCATTTT. Translated: CASSGPGTGNQPQHF. Looking up the rest from reference TRBV28 and TRBJ1-5 gives the full variable domain: DVKVTQSSRYLVKRTGEKVFLECVQDMDHENMFWYRQDPGLGLRLIYFSYDVKMKEKGDIPEGYSVSREKKERFSLILESASTNQTSMYLCASSGPGTGNQPQHFGDGTRLSIL.

This clonotype was recorded many times. The chain has TRBV28 and TRBJ2-7, with D perhaps assigned TRBD1 or TRBD2 (5 bases each). This CDR3 is built from 15 residues. CDR1 and CDR2 (germline): MDHEN, SYDVKM. Trimming left V 6 bases short and J 4 bases short, with 19 bases between. The CDR3, as DNA: TGTGCCAGCAGCCTCCCCGGGACCATAAATTACGAGCAGTACTTC. Encoded protein: CASSLPGTINYEQYF.

The chain's CDR3 is CASSVEGDRGPYEQYF. For the CDR3, the DNA is TGTGCCAGCAGCGTAGAGGGGGACAGGGGGCCCTACGAGCAGTACTTC. The chain couples TRBV9 to TRBJ2-7, with 12 bases matching TRBD1. The J segment lost 2 bases and the V segment lost 0 bases, leaving 3 bases of the junction unmatched. Germline V gene sequence: CDR1 SGDLS, CDR2 YYNGEE. This CDR3 comprises 16 residues.

This clonotype was recorded many times. The chain recombines TRBV2 with TRBJ1-6; D is possibly TRBD1 (6 bases). In germline, CDR1 is SNHLY, CDR2 FYNNEI. V shed 7 bases and J shed 8 bases, with 9 bases lying between them. The CDR3 runs to 12 residues. This chain's CDR3 is CASNRVDSPLHF. For the CDR3, the DNA is TGTGCCAGCAACAGGGTCGATTCACCCCTCCACTTT.

With respect to this clonotype: Just one base apart from a much larger clone, this may be a read error. This sequence joins TRBV6-2 or TRBV6-3 and TRBJ2-7; maybe TRBD2 (5 bases). V dropped 5 bases and J dropped 0 bases, with 20 bases sitting between them. Germline CDR1 reads MNHEY; CDR2 reads SVGEGT. The CDR3 is made up of 17 amino acids. Here the CDR3 reads CASSERSGILSSYEQYF. The CDR3 DNA sequence: TGTGCCAGCAGTGAAAGGTCGGGGATACTTAGCTCCTACGAGCAGTACTTC.

V usage is TRBV5-5 and J usage is TRBJ2-7; D gene uncertain. The CDR3 spans 15 residues. Trimming left V 1 base short and J 0 bases short, with 11 bases between. Germline CDR1 and CDR2: SGHKS and YYEKEE (reference sequence). Written as DNA, the CDR3 is TGTGCCAGCAGCTTGCTTAAGTCGAGCTCCTACGAGCAGTACTTC. Its translation: CASSLLKSSSYEQYF.

This clonotype has just a few counts. The rearrangement links TRBV10-3 to TRBJ2-1; 12 bases line up with TRBD2. The CDR3 is 14 amino acids. Germline lookup yields CDR1 ENHRY and CDR2 SYGVKD. The ends lost 11 bases at V and 6 bases at J; junction bases unmatched: 8. The CDR3 loop is CAVGGTSGLNEQFF. CDR3 DNA: TGTGCCGTCGGCGGGACTAGCGGGCTCAATGAGCAGTTCTTC.

This clonotype turned up a few times. V usage is TRBV6-2 or TRBV6-3 and J usage is TRBJ2-3, with TRBD1 identical over 8 bases. J lost 6 bases, V lost 5 bases, and 7 bases had no gene match. The germline gives CDR1 MNHEY, CDR2 SVGEGT. The CDR3 has 14 amino acids. The CDR3 region has the DNA TGTGCCAGCAGTCCGACAGGGGCCAGGGATACGCAGTATTTT. Amino acids: CASSPTGARDTQYF.

This clonotype was counted only a few times. J is TRBJ2-5 and V is TRBV2, with 9 bases identical to TRBD1. Germline CDR1 is SNHLY and CDR2 is FYNNEI. The CDR3 totals 12 residues. The V segment lost 9 bases and the J segment 4 bases; nucleotides outside the gene matches: 3. In DNA form, the CDR3 reads TGTGCCAGTACAGGGGGCTTAGAGACCCAGTACTTC. Amino acid sequence: CASTGGLETQYF.

This clonotype was counted between two and nine times. The chain joins TRBV30 to TRBJ2-5; 9 bases agree with TRBD1. Germline CDR1 reads GTSNPN; CDR2 reads SVGIG (reference sequence). This CDR3 region has 14 residues. Trimming cost V 1 base and J 5 bases; bases outside gene matches: 5. The CDR3 loop is CAWSGDRVWETQYF. The CDR3, as DNA: TGTGCCTGGAGTGGGGACAGGGTGTGGGAGACCCAGTACTTC.

The chain carries TRBV7-9 and TRBJ2-3, with 9 bases lining up with TRBD2. Losses at the gene ends were 4 bases for V and 0 bases for J; bases not matched to a gene: 2. Germline assignment: CDR1 SEHNR and CDR2 FQNEAQ (reference sequence). There are 15 residues in the CDR3. CDR3 bases: TGTGCCAGCAGCTCTAGCGGGATCAGCACAGATACGCAGTATTTT. This sequence encodes CASSSSGISTDTQYF.

In this sample, this clonotype turned up a few times. V gene TRBV12-3 or TRBV12-4 combines with J gene TRBJ1-3, with unresolved D. V gave up 3 bases and J gave up 9 bases, with 12 bases separating them. The CDR3 loop spans 13 amino acids. The CDR3 DNA sequence: TGTGCCAGCAGTTTGAGAGGGTTTACCACCATATATTTT. Translation: CASSLRGFTTIYF.

This clonotype has only a few counts. The chain carries TRBV5-4 and TRBJ2-2, with 9 bases that match TRBD2. The CDR3 length is 18 residues. Trimming removed 4 bases from V and 5 bases from J; junction bases left unmatched: 15. Looked up from germline, CDR1 is SGHNT and CDR2 is YYREEE (reference sequence). The CDR3 DNA reads TGTGCCAGCAGCGGTGGTGGGCGGGGAAGCGGGAGGACCGGGGAGCTGTTTTTT. It translates to CASSGGGRGSGRTGELFF.

This clonotype showed up many times. The chain carries TRBV19 and TRBJ1-2; D is possibly TRBD1 (5 bases). The germline gives CDR1 LNHDA, CDR2 SQIVND (reference sequence). The V end was cut by 7 bases, the J end by 7 bases, with 19 bases between. This CDR3 region has 14 residues. Here the CDR3 DNA reads TGTGCCAGTAAGCCGAGTCGCCAGGGTGGTGGCTACACCTTC. Its translation is CASKPSRQGGGYTF.

This clonotype was counted at least ten times. The chain is built from TRBV6-2 or TRBV6-3 and TRBJ1-5, with 7 bases identical to TRBD1. Germline loops: CDR1 MNHEY, CDR2 SVGEGT. The CDR3 is 14 residues long. Trimming at V came to 5 bases and at J to 8 bases, leaving 9 bases not matched to a gene. Here the CDR3 reads CASSAVRGLEPQHF. The CDR3 DNA reads TGTGCCAGCAGTGCGGTCAGGGGGTTGGAGCCCCAGCATTTT.

On this clonotype itself: A junction end diverges from the germline sequence, so it may reflect a read error. The genes are TRBV7-3 and TRBJ2-1; D remains ambiguous. CDR1 is SGHTA and CDR2 is FQGTGA in the germline V gene. This CDR3 spans 11 amino acids. The CDR3 protein is CASSLGYEQLF. CDR3 coding DNA: TGTGCCAGCAGCTTAGGCTATGAGCAGCTCTTC. Using reference TRBV7-3 and TRBJ2-1 for the parts outside the CDR3, the full variable domain is GAGVSQTPSNKVTEKGKYVELRCDPISGHTALYWYRQSLGQGPEFLIYFQGTGAADDSGLPNDRFFAVRPEGSVSTLKIQRTERGDSAVYLCASSLGYEQLFGPGTRLTVL.

This clonotype was seen many times. The chain joins TRBV29-1 to TRBJ2-1, with 7 bases fitting TRBD1. With V trimmed by 8 bases and J by 8 bases, 9 bases remained unmatched. From germline, CDR1 is SQVTM and CDR2 ANQGSEA. The length of the CDR3 is 12 residues. Written as DNA, the CDR3 is TGCAGCACCCGGACAGGTCGGGATGAGCAGTTCTTC. Its protein is CSTRTGRDEQFF.

Ten or more counts support this clonotype. V usage is TRBV28 and J usage is TRBJ2-1; TRBD2 matches 13 bases. The CDR3 loop spans 16 amino acids. V was clipped by 5 bases and J by 7 bases; unmatched bases: 8. CDR1 is MDHEN, CDR2 SYDVKM, per germline. CDR3 sequence (DNA): TGTGCCAGCAGTACACCACTAGCGGGAGGGGGGAATGAGCAGTTCTTC. Protein: CASSTPLAGGGNEQFF.

This rearrangement joins TRBV3-1 to TRBJ1-1, with D possibly TRBD1 on 5 matching bases. There are 15 residues in the CDR3. Germline assignment: CDR1 LGHDT and CDR2 YNNKEL (reference sequence). Trimming removed 0 bases at V and 4 bases at J, with 12 bases between. The CDR3 nucleotides are TGTGCCAGCAGCCAAGAAGGGCCCGGGGGCACTGAAGCTTTCTTT. This encodes CASSQEGPGGTEAFF.